This entry concerns a single T cell receptor beta chain. No antigen is known for it. It was with 60 Vbeta and 13 Jbeta primers that the PCR ran. Profiling relied on immunoSEQ multiplex PCR, and the TCRdb table lists in-frame clones only, not all of them. The table has 90,000 to 130,000 clones, approximately 86% seen once; the top ten hold about 1.8%. This CDR3 is built from 13 residues. Per germline, CDR1 MNHEY and CDR2 SVGAGI. The germline V and J ends were trimmed by 6 bases and 0 bases, with 6 bases remaining between them. This sample stems from a study of cytomegalovirus exposure and HLA in healthy donors. Notes on the study in general: In vitro checks showed that a few CMV-associated chains really do target CMV antigens. The study carried out a later analysis of TCR beta sequences. It associated 15,000 to 20,000 of them with specific HLA alleles at a false discovery rate of 0.05. Cytomegalovirus status was reportedly diagnosed by the classifier with high sensitivity and specificity.

This chain uses TRBV6-5 with TRBJ2-1; D is unresolved. This TCR was sampled from a man aged 40-49 years in good health and CMV-seronegative. The sample consisted of PBMCs. This CDR3 reads CASRLSSYNEQFF. In DNA, the CDR3 is TGTGCCAGCAGGCTGAGCTCCTACAATGAGCAGTTCTTC.